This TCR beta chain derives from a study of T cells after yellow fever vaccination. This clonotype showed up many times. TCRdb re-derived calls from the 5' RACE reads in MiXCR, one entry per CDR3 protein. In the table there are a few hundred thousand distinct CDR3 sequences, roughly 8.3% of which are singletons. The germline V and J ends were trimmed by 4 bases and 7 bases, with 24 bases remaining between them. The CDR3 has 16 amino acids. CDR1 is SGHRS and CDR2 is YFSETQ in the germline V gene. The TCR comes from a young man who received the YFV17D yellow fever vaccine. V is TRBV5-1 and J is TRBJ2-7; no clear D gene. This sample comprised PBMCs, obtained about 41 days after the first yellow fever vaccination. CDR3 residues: CASSPILGESSDEQYF. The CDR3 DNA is TGCGCCAGCAGCCCAATCCTTGGCGAATCCTCGGATGAGCAGTACTTC.